This T cell receptor (beta chain) was retrieved from a study of blood T cell repertoires in COVID-19. Overall study context: COVID-19 samples from acute and convalescent phases originated in the United States, Italy and Spain. PBMCs, B-cell-depleted T cells, or T cells provided the cDNA or gDNA that made up the material.

Per the original data handling: The authors estimated nucleated cell counts from reference gene primer amplification. Profiled with immunoSEQ multiplex PCR; TCRdb holds only in-frame clones, not every one. V, J and clone size are those of that table, while D and trimming were read from the DNA. The sample records some 160,000 clones, about four fifths being singletons. The ends were cut back, 0 bases at V and 2 bases at J, with 8 bases in the middle. The V gene's germline CDR1 is SGHRS and CDR2 YFSETQ. This CDR3 has 14 residues. Enrolled during active infection, Seattle patients were then followed longitudinally.

The source of this sequence is a woman of 80 years or more with COVID-19, enrolled during active disease. V is TRBV5-1 and J is TRBJ1-2, with D possibly matching TRBD1 (6 bases). Material for sequencing was peripheral blood. The CDR3 bases are TGCGCCAGCAGCTTGGGACAGGCCAACTATGGCTACACCTTC. Its protein product is CASSLGQANYGYTF.